This T cell receptor (beta chain) was identified during a study of blood T cell repertoires in COVID-19. V was trimmed by 5 bases and J by 1 base, leaving 17 bases between them. Germline values: CDR1 SGHTA, CDR2 FQGTGA. This CDR3 has 16 residues. Assay: immunoSEQ multiplex PCR; the TCRdb copy retains only in-frame clones and omits some. The data show 60,000 to 75,000 clones, about nine tenths seen once. The TCR originated in a human donor in a cohort sampled during active COVID-19. Input material: peripheral blood. The chain has TRBV7-3 and TRBJ2-5; D might be TRBD2 (6 bases). CDR3 DNA sequence: TGTGCCAGCAGCCCGGACGCGGGACGACCCCAAGAGACCCAGTACTTC. Protein product: CASSPDAGRPQETQYF. Variable domain in full (rest from reference TRBV7-3 and TRBJ2-5): GAGVSQTPSNKVTEKGKYVELRCDPISGHTALYWYRQSLGQGPEFLIYFQGTGAADDSGLPNDRFFAVRPEGSVSTLKIQRTERGDSAVYLCASSPDAGRPQETQYFGPGTRLLVL.